These 5 T cell receptor beta chains originate from one sample sequenced in a study of T-cell memory formation after mild COVID-19. TCRdb passed the 5' RACE reads through MiXCR, listing each CDR3 protein once. Seen here are under 300,000 distinct CDR3 sequences, approximately 10% observed once, and the top ten hold 20% to 25%. Sequenced material: PBMCs or a T cell subset sorted from them (not recorded which). Source of these receptors: a man younger than 35 who had mild COVID-19 (a few samples of this study predate the infection). Cell type and time point are not known.

This clonotype was counted between two and nine times. V usage is TRBV15 and J usage is TRBJ1-2; no reliable D call. The V gene's germline CDR1 is LNHNV and CDR2 YYDKDF (reference sequence). V gave up 7 bases and J gave up 6 bases, with 9 bases separating them. The CDR3 loop spans 11 amino acids. The CDR3 nucleotides read TGTGCCACCATCACAGATAATGGCTACACCTTC. Its protein product is CATITDNGYTF.

The chain joins TRBV5-4 to TRBJ2-4; D may match TRBD1 or TRBD2 (5 bases each). The CDR3 consists of 15 residues. Germline V lookup: CDR1 SGHNT, CDR2 YYREEE (reference sequence). Trimming cost V 5 bases and J 0 bases, with 12 bases left between them. DNA for the CDR3: TGTGCCAGCAGGGGGACGGGCCTAGCCAAAAACATTCAGTACTTC. This encodes CASRGTGLAKNIQYF.

The V gene is TRBV7-9, the J gene TRBJ2-5; D could derive from TRBD1 or TRBD2 (5 bases each). V dropped 10 bases and J dropped 2 bases, with 14 bases sitting between them. The CDR3 consists of 13 residues. Germline V gene lookup returns CDR1 SEHNR and CDR2 FQNEAQ (reference sequence). CDR3 sequence (DNA): TGTGCCACCCTGGGTGGGACGCAAGAGACCCAGTACTTC. The encoded protein is CATLGGTQETQYF.

The J gene is TRBJ1-1, the V gene TRBV7-2; D gene uncertain. The V gene lost 3 bases and the J gene lost 3 bases, with 11 bases spanning the gap. Germline assignment: CDR1 SGHTA and CDR2 FQGNSA. This CDR3 is 14 amino acids long. The CDR3: CASSFRPRDTEAFF. The CDR3 coding sequence is TGTGCCAGCAGCTTCCGGCCGCGGGACACTGAAGCTTTCTTT.

This chain connects TRBV5-5 to TRBJ2-1; D remains unclear. CDR3 length: 14 amino acids. Between the trimmed V and J ends, which lost 0 bases and 8 bases, there was a span of 12 bases. The germline CDR1 and CDR2 sequences are SGHKS and YYEKEE (reference sequence). This CDR3 reads CASSLGWNFDEQFF. In DNA, the CDR3 is TGTGCCAGCAGCTTGGGGTGGAACTTCGATGAGCAGTTCTTC.